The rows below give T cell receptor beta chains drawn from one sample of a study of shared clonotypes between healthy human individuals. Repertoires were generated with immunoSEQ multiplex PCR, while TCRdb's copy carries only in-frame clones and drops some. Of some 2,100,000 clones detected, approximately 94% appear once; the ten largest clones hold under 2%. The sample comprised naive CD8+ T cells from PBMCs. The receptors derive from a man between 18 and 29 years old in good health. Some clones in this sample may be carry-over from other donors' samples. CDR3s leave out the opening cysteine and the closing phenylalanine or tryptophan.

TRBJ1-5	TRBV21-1	ASSKAGACNQPQH
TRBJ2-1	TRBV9	ASSITGEAYNEQF
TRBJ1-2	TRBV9	ASGPGQGSGYT
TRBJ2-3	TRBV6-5	ASSYSLESTDTQY
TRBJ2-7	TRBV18	ASSPPGLRYEQY
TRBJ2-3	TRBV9	ASSVLLGEEDTQY
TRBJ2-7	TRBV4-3	ASSQGTSGTYEQY
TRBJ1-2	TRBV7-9	ASSPGTASDT
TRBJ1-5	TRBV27	ASSSAQTGASNQPQH
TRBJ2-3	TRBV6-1	ASSDRDDTDTQY